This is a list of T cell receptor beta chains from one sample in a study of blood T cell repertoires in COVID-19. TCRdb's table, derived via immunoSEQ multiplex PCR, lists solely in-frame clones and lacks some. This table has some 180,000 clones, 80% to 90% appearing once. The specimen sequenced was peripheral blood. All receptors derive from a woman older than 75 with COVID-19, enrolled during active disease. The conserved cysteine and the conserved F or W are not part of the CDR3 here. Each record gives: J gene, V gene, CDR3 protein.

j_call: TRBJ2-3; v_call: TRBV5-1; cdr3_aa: ASRATSGADTQY
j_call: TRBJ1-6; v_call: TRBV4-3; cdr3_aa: ASSQLGQGLNSPLH
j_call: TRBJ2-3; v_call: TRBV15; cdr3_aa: ATSLKAGGHHTQY
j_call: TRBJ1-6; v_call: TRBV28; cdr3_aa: ASSLPDSPLH
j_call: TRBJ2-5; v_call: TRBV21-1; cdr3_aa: ASSAGGETQY
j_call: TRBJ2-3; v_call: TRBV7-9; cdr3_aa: ASTVSADTQY
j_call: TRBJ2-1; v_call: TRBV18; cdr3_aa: ASSGSGAGSYNEQF
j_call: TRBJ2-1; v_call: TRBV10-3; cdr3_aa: AIKGRDRDYNEQF
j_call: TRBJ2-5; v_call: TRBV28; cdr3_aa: ASSTGAETQY
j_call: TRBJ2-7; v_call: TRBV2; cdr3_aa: ASSGPGTRTSGSVKQY
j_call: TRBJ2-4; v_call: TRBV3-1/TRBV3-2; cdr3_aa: ASSLRRGGAKNIQY
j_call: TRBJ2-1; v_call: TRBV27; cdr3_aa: ASSSLAGVGLEQF
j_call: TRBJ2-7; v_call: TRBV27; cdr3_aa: ASRNIVTSYEQY
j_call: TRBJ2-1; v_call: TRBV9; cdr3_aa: ASSISGGAHEQF
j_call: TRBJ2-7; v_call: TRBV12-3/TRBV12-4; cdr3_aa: ASSPGQSYEQY
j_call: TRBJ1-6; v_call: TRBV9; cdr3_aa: ASSGSGEPPLH
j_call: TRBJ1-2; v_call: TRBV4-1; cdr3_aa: ASSQVNQGGYT
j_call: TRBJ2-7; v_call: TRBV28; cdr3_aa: ASSLDREGYEQY
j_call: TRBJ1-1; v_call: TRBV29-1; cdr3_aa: SVAPTGGLNTEAF
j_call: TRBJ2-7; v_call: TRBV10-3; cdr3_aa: ATTSGTGVDEQY
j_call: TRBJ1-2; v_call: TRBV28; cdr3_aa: ASSRTLHDYGYT
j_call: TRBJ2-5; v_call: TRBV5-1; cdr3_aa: ASSLTGTRQETQY
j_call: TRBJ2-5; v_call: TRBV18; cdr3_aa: ASSPLAGGSPGETQY
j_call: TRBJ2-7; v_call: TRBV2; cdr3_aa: ASSPRDRISYEQY
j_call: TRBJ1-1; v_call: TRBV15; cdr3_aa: ATSRDPSAGTEAF
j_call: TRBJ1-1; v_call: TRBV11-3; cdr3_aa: ASSFRDSLFSF
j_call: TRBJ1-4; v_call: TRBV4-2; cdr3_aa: ASSQVRTSGEKLF
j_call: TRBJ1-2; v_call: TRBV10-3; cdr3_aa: AISEYGAMGGYT
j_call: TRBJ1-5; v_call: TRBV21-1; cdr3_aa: ASSSEGIHHSNQPQH
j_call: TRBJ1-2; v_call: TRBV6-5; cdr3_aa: ASSYAGQNGYT
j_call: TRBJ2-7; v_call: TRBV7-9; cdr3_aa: ASSLAPGTSFSYEQY
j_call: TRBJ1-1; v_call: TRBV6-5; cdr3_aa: ASSYLAGRNTEAF
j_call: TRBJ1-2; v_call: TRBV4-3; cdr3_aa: ASSQYGQGWLDYGYT
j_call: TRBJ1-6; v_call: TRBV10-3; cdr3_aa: AIRIDRDSPLH
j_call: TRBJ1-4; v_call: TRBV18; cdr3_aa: ASSPAAGTGDEKLF
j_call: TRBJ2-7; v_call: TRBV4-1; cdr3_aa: ASSQGAGPSY
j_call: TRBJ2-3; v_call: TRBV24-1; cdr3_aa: ATSDRTGGTDTQY
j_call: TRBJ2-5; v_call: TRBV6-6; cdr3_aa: ASSHPRGRSQETQY
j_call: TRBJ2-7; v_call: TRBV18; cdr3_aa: ASSDRGYEQY
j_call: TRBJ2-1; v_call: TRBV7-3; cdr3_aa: ASSPWTSGRLF
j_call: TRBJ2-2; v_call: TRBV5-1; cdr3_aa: ASSLLAGMNTGELF
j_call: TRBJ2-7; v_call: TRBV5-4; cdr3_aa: ASSSRMLADGTYEQY
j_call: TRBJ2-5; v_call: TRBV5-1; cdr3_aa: ASSLWWGPDQETQY
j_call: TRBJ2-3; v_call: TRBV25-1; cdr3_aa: ARPGLAGGPSDTQY
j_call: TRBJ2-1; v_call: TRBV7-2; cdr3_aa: ASSLVLLAGRAYNEQF
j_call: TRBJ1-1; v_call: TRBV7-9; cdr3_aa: ASSHPTGRNTEAF
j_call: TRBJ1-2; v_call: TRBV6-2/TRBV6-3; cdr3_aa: ASSQQGYGYT
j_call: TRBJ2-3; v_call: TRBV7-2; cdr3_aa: ASSLPSGGSTDTQY
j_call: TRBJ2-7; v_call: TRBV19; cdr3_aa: ASSKRGEGRSYEQY
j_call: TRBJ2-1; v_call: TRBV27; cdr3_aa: AVGPLEQF
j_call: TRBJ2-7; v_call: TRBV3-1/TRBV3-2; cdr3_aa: ASSQAPTGVREQY
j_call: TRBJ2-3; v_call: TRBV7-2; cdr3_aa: ASSLLSGVTDTQY
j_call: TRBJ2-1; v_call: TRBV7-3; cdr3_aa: ASSFGREYNEQF
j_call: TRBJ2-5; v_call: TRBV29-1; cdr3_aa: SVIGTGGRGETQY
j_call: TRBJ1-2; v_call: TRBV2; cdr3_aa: ASSPTTGEKIGYT
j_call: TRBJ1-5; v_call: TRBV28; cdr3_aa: ASSWGKMGQPQH
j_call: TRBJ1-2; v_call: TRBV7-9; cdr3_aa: ASSFRGSGYT
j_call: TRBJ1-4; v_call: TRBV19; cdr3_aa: ASSLQVVATNEKLF
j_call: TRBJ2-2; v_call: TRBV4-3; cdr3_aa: ASSQDAQYTGELF